Listed below are T cell receptor beta chains from one sample, sequenced in a study of blood T cells in healthy people across ages. TCRdb reanalysed the 5' RACE reads using MiXCR and keeps one entry per CDR3 protein. The sample has about 640,000 distinct CDR3 sequences, roughly three fifths seen once. Sequenced sample: blood. Receptors originate from a man in his sixties in good health. Each CDR3 is given with its conserved first and last residue. A D gene is named only where the DNA matches it firmly. Clone size is given for some rows only: seen once, a few or many times, or a class if the clone is expanded.

TRBV29-1	few	TRBJ2-3	-	TGCAGCGTGGGGGGAGGATTCACAGATACGCAGTATTTT	CSVGGGFTDTQYF
TRBV2	-	TRBJ2-2	-	TGTGCCAGCAGTGAAAGGGACCGACCGAACACCGGGGAGCTGTTTTTT	CASSERDRPNTGELFF
TRBV2	-	TRBJ1-5	-	TGTGCCAGCAGTGAGTCCACAGGGAACCAGCCCCAGCATTTT	CASSESTGNQPQHF
TRBV27	few	TRBJ1-1	-	TGTGCCAGCAGTTTATGGGCAGGGCTAAACACTGAAGCTTTCTTT	CASSLWAGLNTEAFF
TRBV2	-	TRBJ2-7	TRBD1	TGTGCCAGCAGTGTGACGCAGGGGGCGGGCGAGCAGTACTTC	CASSVTQGAGEQYF
TRBV29-1	once	TRBJ2-3	TRBD1	TGCAGCGCTGGGACAGGCAGCACAGATACGCAGTATTTT	CSAGTGSTDTQYF
TRBV5-1	-	TRBJ1-1	TRBD1	TGCGCCAGCAGCTTAGACAGGGCCGGGAACACTGAAGCTTTCTTT	CASSLDRAGNTEAFF
TRBV29-1	few	TRBJ2-3	-	TGCAGCGTTCCCGGTACCCGCACAGATACGCAGTATTTT	CSVPGTRTDTQYF
TRBV7-2	-	TRBJ2-5	-	TGTGCCAGCAGCGACCCAAGGGGCTGGGAGACCCAGTACTTC	CASSDPRGWETQYF
TRBV20-1	-	TRBJ1-2	TRBD1	TGCAGTGCTAGGGGACAGGGAGGGGGGAACTATGGCTACACCTTC	CSARGQGGGNYGYTF
TRBV6-5	-	TRBJ1-2	TRBD1	TGTGCCAGCAGGACCAAACAGGGGAATGGCTACACCTTC	CASRTKQGNGYTF
TRBV12-3/TRBV12-4	few	TRBJ1-2	-	TGTGCCAGCAGTTTCCGGGGTACCGGCTACACCTTC	CASSFRGTGYTF
TRBV6-5	-	TRBJ2-4	-	TGTGCCAGCAGTCTCACAGGAGCCAAAAACATTCAGTACTTC	CASSLTGAKNIQYF
TRBV29-1	-	TRBJ2-1	TRBD2	TGCAGCGTTGCCCCCCAAGCGGGGGGCGGGAATGAGCAGTTCTTC	CSVAPQAGGGNEQFF
TRBV7-2	few	TRBJ2-7	-	TGTGCCAGCAGCTTAGCCCCTGGAGGCCTCTACGAGCAGTACTTC	CASSLAPGGLYEQYF
TRBV18	-	TRBJ1-2	TRBD1	TGTGCCAGCTCTCTCCGGGGGGGGACAGATGGCTACACCTTC	CASSLRGGTDGYTF
TRBV7-9	few	TRBJ2-3	TRBD2	TGTGCCAGCAGCCTTAGCGGGGCGATCACAGATACGCAGTATTTT	CASSLSGAITDTQYF
TRBV25-1	-	TRBJ2-1	-	TGTGCCAGCAGGGTAGGAAGTGCCTACAATGAGCAGTTCTTC	CASRVGSAYNEQFF
TRBV3-1	-	TRBJ2-5	-	TGTGCCAGCAGCCAAGGGGTTCGAGAGACCCAGTACTTC	CASSQGVRETQYF
TRBV4-1	-	TRBJ2-4	-	TGCGCCAGCAGCCAAGCTGGCAGTCGGAACATTCAGTACTTC	CASSQAGSRNIQYF
TRBV10-1	-	TRBJ2-7	-	TGCGCCAGCACCCAAACCGAGAAGGGCTACGAGCAGTACTTC	CASTQTEKGYEQYF
TRBV20-1	once	TRBJ2-1	TRBD2	TGCAGTGCTGCCACTACGACCCGCGGACTAGCGGGGATTTACAATGAGCAGTTCTTC	CSAATTTRGLAGIYNEQFF
TRBV6-1	few	TRBJ2-5	-	TGTGCCAGCAGTGAAAGGGGGATTCGGCTGGAGACCCAGTACTTC	CASSERGIRLETQYF
TRBV4-1	-	TRBJ2-5	TRBD2	TGCGCCAGCAGCCCTAGCGGCAGCGGGGGGCGGGAGACCCAGTACTTC	CASSPSGSGGRETQYF
TRBV20-1	-	TRBJ2-5	-	TGCAGTGCTACCGCGGACACGTTCGAGACCCAGTACTTC	CSATADTFETQYF
TRBV21-1	few	TRBJ2-4	-	TGTGCCAGCAGCCCCCCCAGGGGGACAGGGTTTATAGCCAAAAACATTCAGTACTTC	CASSPPRGTGFIAKNIQYF
TRBV4-1	-	TRBJ2-7	-	TGCGCCAGCAGCCACGGGGGAGTCTCCTACGAGCAGTACTTC	CASSHGGVSYEQYF
TRBV7-2	-	TRBJ2-3	TRBD2	TGTGCCAGCAGCCAACATGGACTAGCGGACACAGATACGCAGTATTTT	CASSQHGLADTDTQYF
TRBV5-5	few	TRBJ1-5	-	TGTGCCAGCAGCTTGGGGCCAGGTCCTCAGCCCCAGCATTTT	CASSLGPGPQPQHF
TRBV4-1	once	TRBJ2-3	-	TGCGCCAGCAGCCAAGATCTCGGGTCGGGGCTCACAGATACGCAGTATTTT	CASSQDLGSGLTDTQYF